This TCR beta chain was sequenced for a study of blood T cell repertoires in COVID-19. CDR1 is SGHTA and CDR2 is FQGNSA in the germline V gene. The CDR3 covers 15 residues. V lost 1 base to trimming and J lost 8 bases, with 17 bases between them. This table comes from immunoSEQ multiplex PCR, and its TCRdb copy is limited to in-frame clones, with some not included. The sample holds 270,000 or so clones, roughly 89% seen once. The clonotype comes from an older woman with COVID-19, enrolled during active disease. Sequenced material: peripheral blood. The V gene is TRBV7-2, the J gene TRBJ1-2; D uncertain. CDR3 sequence: CASSLVETPRKGYTF. The DNA for the CDR3 is TGTGCCAGCAGCTTAGTTGAGACACCTCGGAAGGGCTACACCTTC.